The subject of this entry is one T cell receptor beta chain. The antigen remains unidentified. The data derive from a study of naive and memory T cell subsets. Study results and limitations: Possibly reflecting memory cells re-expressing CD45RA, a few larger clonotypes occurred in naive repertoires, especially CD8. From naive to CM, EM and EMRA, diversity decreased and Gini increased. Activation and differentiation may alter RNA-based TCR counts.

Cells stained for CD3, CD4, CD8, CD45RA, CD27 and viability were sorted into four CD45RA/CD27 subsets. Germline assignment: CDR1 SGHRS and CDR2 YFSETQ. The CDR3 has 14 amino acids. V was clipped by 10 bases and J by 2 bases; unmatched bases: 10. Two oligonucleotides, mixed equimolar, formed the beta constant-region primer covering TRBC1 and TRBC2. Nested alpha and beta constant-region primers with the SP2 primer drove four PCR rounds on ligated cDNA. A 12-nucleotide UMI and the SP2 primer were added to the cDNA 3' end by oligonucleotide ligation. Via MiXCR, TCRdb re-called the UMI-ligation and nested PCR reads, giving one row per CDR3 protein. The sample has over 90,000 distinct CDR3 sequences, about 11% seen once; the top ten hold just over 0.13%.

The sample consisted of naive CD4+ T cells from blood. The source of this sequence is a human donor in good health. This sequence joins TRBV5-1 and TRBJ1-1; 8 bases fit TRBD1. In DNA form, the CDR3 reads TGCGCCGGTAGCGAACAGGGGGAAAACACTGAAGCTTTCTTT. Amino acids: CAGSEQGENTEAFF. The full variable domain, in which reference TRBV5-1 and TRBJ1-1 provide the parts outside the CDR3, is KAGVTQTPRYLIKTRGQQVTLSCSPISGHRSVSWYQQTPGQGLQFLFEYFSETQRNKGNFPGRFSGRQFSNSRSEMNVSTLELGDSALYLCAGSEQGENTEAFFGQGTRLTVV.